A selection of T cell receptor beta chains follows, all from one sample in a study of T cell repertoires in cytomegalovirus infection. Their recognized antigens are unknown. TCRdb reanalysed the reads using MiXCR and keeps one entry per CDR3 protein. In the table there are 300,000 to 400,000 distinct CDR3 sequences, about 25% of which are singletons. Sequenced material: cultured PBMCs, taken from culture after CMV antigen stimulation. These receptors all come from a human donor in good health (CMV status not recorded). Some clones in this sample may be carry-over from other donors' samples. The CDR3 runs from the conserved cysteine through the conserved F or W. D genes are given only for firm matches. A clone size is listed for some rows: how often the clone was seen (once, few, many), or a class if it is expanded.

v_gene	d_gene	abundance	j_gene	CDR3nt	CDR3aa
TRBV12-3/TRBV12-4	.	.	TRBJ2-5	TGTGCCAGCAGTTTCCAGGAAGAGACCCAGTACTTC	CASSFQEETQYF
TRBV5-1	.	.	TRBJ2-1	TGCGCCAGCAGCCTAGAAGGACCATACAATGAGCAGTTCTTC	CASSLEGPYNEQFF
TRBV12-3/TRBV12-4	.	.	TRBJ2-1	TGTGCCAGCAGCCCTGTAGTGACTGAGCAGTTCTTC	CASSPVVTEQFF
TRBV29-1	.	.	TRBJ1-2	TGCAGCGTCGTGGAAAGATACTATGGCTACACCTTC	CSVVERYYGYTF
TRBV29-1	.	.	TRBJ2-1	TGCAGCGCCCGAACAGGGTACAGTGAGCAGTTCTTC	CSARTGYSEQFF
TRBV7-2	.	few	TRBJ2-5	TGTGCCAGCAGTACAAGCCCACAAGAGACCCAGTACTTC	CASSTSPQETQYF
TRBV20-1	.	few	TRBJ2-3	TGCAGTGCCCTGTTTGGAGGGGCGGATACGCAGTATTTT	CSALFGGADTQYF
TRBV2	TRBD2	many	TRBJ2-3	TGTGCCAGCACTCCGGCGGGAGGGAGCGCAGATACGCAGTATTTT	CASTPAGGSADTQYF
TRBV7-9	.	many	TRBJ2-1	TGTGCCAGCAGCTCTGGGACCATCTACAATGAGCAGTTCTTC	CASSSGTIYNEQFF
TRBV20-1	.	.	TRBJ1-5	TGCAGTGCTAGAGATGGGGTTCGGCCCCAGCATTTT	CSARDGVRPQHF
TRBV4-3	.	.	TRBJ2-1	TGCGCCAGCAGCCAAGGAGGCCACTCCTACAATGAGCAGTTCTTC	CASSQGGHSYNEQFF
TRBV6-6	TRBD2	few	TRBJ2-7	TGTGCCAGCAGTTACTACAAAAATCTAGCGGGACGATACTACGAGCAGTACTTC	CASSYYKNLAGRYYEQYF
TRBV19	.	few	TRBJ1-2	TGTGCCAGTAGTTTCGTCCGGGTCGCTTATGGCTACACCTTC	CASSFVRVAYGYTF
TRBV10-3	.	many	TRBJ1-2	TGTGCCATCAGTGAGTCGATGCCAGGACCCTTTTTGGACTATGGCTACACCTTC	CAISESMPGPFLDYGYTF
TRBV4-3	.	.	TRBJ2-1	TGCGCCAGCAGCCAAGACCTAGCCGGGGCCCTCAATGAGCAGTTCTTC	CASSQDLAGALNEQFF
TRBV7-2	.	few	TRBJ2-5	TGTGCCAGCACCTCGGTCTTAAGCGGGCCCTCGAGGGGGTACTTC	CASTSVLSGPSRGYF
TRBV29-1	TRBD2	few	TRBJ2-1	TGCAGCGCGGAAGGAGGTGGACTAGCGGGAGTGCATGAGCAGTTCTTC	CSAEGGGLAGVHEQFF
TRBV4-3	TRBD2	few	TRBJ2-1	TGCGCCAGCAGCTTTCGACTAGCGGGCTTCGCCCCGGCCAGGGACAATGAGCAGTTCTTC	CASSFRLAGFAPARDNEQFF
TRBV7-9	.	.	TRBJ1-5	TGTGCCAGCAGCTTAGTATCTGGGGTGAGCGGGTTTCAGCCCCAGCATTTT	CASSLVSGVSGFQPQHF
TRBV7-2	.	many	TRBJ2-3	TGTGCCAGCAGCTTAGCGTCGCGAAGGATCGATATCACAGATACGCAGTATTTT	CASSLASRRIDITDTQYF
TRBV28	.	few	TRBJ1-1	TGTGCCAGCAGTTCAGAACGCATGAACACTGAAGCTTTCTTT	CASSSERMNTEAFF
TRBV4-3	.	.	TRBJ2-4	TGCGCCAGCAGCCAAGATCGATCAGGGACTGGCATTCAGTACTTC	CASSQDRSGTGIQYF
TRBV11-2	.	.	TRBJ2-7	TGTGCCAGCAGCTCAGCCGGGAGCTCCTACGAGCAGTACTTC	CASSSAGSSYEQYF
TRBV7-9	TRBD2	many	TRBJ2-1	TGTGCCAGCAGCTTAGGAAGCGGGAGGCTCACTGAGCAGTTCTTC	CASSLGSGRLTEQFF
TRBV5-4	.	.	TRBJ2-7	TGTGCCAGCAGCCTACCGGGACTGTCTTCCCACGAGCAGTACTTC	CASSLPGLSSHEQYF
TRBV7-2	.	many	TRBJ1-2	TGTGCCAGCAGCTTAGATGCAGGGAACTATGGCTACACCTTC	CASSLDAGNYGYTF
TRBV7-2	.	many	TRBJ2-5	TGTGCCAGCAGCGCGGCAGAGACCCAGTACTTC	CASSAAETQYF
TRBV27	.	.	TRBJ2-3	TGTGCCAGCAGTTATCGCGGGGTTACCAGCACAGATACGCAGTATTTT	CASSYRGVTSTDTQYF
TRBV7-2	.	many	TRBJ2-5	TGTGCCAGCAGCTTAGCGGTACTGAAAGAGACCCAGTACTTC	CASSLAVLKETQYF
TRBV11-2	.	many	TRBJ1-1	TGTGCCAGCAGCTTGAGGATGGGCGACACTGAAGCTTTCTTT	CASSLRMGDTEAFF
TRBV20-1	.	.	TRBJ2-1	TGCAGTGCTAGAGTCCGGGCTAGCTACCGTAATGAGCAGTTCTTC	CSARVRASYRNEQFF
TRBV11-2	.	few	TRBJ1-6	TGTGCCAGCAGTTTGGGGGGAGGCGGTTATTCACCCCTCCACTTT	CASSLGGGGYSPLHF
TRBV30	TRBD1	.	TRBJ1-1	TGTGCCTGGAGCCGATGGGGGACAGGGAAAAACACTGAAGCTTTCTTT	CAWSRWGTGKNTEAFF
TRBV30	.	.	TRBJ1-5	TGTGCCTGGAGTGTCCCAGATTTGGGTCAGCCCCAGCATTTT	CAWSVPDLGQPQHF
TRBV11-2	.	few	TRBJ1-2	TGTGCCAGCAGCCCCGACCAGGCCTATGGCTACACCTTC	CASSPDQAYGYTF
TRBV2	.	.	TRBJ2-5	TGTGCCAGCAGTGAGCTGGAGGAGACCCAGTACTTC	CASSELEETQYF
TRBV7-9	.	.	TRBJ2-7	TGTGCCAGCAGCTGGAGAGGGACGGACTACGAGCAGTACTTC	CASSWRGTDYEQYF
TRBV20-1	TRBD1	few	TRBJ1-6	TGCAGTGCTAGACGGAGGACAGGTCGTGTGGGGGGTTGGACCCTCCACTTT	CSARRRTGRVGGWTLHF
TRBV20-1	.	few	TRBJ1-6	TGCAGTGCTAGAGATTTCGGGGCTAGCTCCTATAATTCACCCCTCCACTTT	CSARDFGASSYNSPLHF
TRBV7-2	.	.	TRBJ1-3	TGTGCCAGCAGCTTATCAGGCAGGGCCCGCTCTGGAAACACCATATATTTT	CASSLSGRARSGNTIYF
TRBV7-2	TRBD1	many	TRBJ2-3	TGTGCCAGCAGCCCCAGGGGGTCCGGGGCAGATACGCAGTATTTT	CASSPRGSGADTQYF
TRBV10-3	.	.	TRBJ2-3	TGTGCCATCAGTGAGGCAGGGGCTAGCGCAGATACGCAGTATTTT	CAISEAGASADTQYF